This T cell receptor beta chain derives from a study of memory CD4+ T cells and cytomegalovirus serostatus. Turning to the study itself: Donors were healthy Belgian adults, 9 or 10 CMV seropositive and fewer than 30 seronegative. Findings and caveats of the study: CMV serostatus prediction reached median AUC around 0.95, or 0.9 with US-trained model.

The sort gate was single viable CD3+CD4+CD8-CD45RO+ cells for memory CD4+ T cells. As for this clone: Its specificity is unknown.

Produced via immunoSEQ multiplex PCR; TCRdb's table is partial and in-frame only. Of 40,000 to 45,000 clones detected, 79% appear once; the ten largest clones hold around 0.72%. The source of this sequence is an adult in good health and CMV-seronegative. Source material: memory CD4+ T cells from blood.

The DNA of the CDR3 is TGTGCCAGCAGTTTGCGATACGAGCAGTACTTC. Its protein is CASSLRYEQYF. The J gene is TRBJ2-7, the V gene TRBV28; no reliable D call. Deletions cut 3 bases from V and 4 bases from J, with 4 bases between. Germline CDR1 MDHEN, CDR2 SYDVKM. The CDR3 consists of 11 residues.